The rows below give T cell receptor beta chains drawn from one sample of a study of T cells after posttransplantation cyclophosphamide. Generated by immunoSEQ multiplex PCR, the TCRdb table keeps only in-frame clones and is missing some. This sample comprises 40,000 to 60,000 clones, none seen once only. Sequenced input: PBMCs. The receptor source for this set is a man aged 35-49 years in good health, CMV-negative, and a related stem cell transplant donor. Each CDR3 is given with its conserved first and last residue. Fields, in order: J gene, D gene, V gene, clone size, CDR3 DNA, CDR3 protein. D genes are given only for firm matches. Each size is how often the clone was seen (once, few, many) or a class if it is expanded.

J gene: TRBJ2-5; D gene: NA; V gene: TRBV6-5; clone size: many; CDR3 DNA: TGTGCCAGCAGTTACTCGATGGCTCCCCAGTACTTC; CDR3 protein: CASSYSMAPQYF
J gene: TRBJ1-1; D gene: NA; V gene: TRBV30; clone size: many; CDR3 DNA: TGTGCCTGGGGACAGTTGAACACTGAAGCTTTCTTT; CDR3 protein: CAWGQLNTEAFF
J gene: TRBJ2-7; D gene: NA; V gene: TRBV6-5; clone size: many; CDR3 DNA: TGTGCCAGCAGTTATTTTGCCTTCGGAGGGACCTACGAGCAGTACTTC; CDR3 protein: CASSYFAFGGTYEQYF
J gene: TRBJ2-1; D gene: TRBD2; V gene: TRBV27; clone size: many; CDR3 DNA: TGTGCCAGCAGTTTAGTTCCTAGCGGGAGGGGAGAGCAGTTCTTC; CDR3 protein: CASSLVPSGRGEQFF
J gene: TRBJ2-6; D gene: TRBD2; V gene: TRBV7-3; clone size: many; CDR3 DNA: TGTGCCAGCAGCTTTGCGGGGGCTGGGGCCAACGTCCTGACTTTC; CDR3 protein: CASSFAGAGANVLTF
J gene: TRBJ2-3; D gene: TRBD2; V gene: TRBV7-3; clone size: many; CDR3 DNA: TGTGCCAGCAGCTTAGGATTAGCGGGAGTTACAGATACGCAGTATTTT; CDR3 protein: CASSLGLAGVTDTQYF
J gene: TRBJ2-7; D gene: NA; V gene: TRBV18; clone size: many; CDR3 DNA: TGTGCCAGCTCACCTCGACCGGACAGTCCGTCCTACGAGCAGTACTTC; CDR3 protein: CASSPRPDSPSYEQYF
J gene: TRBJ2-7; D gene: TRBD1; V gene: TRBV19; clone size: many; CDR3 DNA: TGTGCCAGTAGCCCGGGACAGGGCCTCTACGAGCAGTACTTC; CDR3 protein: CASSPGQGLYEQYF
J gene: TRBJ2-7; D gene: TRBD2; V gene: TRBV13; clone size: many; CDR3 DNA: TGTGCCAGCAGCCCTTATCCCGGAAGGGCGGGAGCCCGACAGTACTTC; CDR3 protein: CASSPYPGRAGARQYF
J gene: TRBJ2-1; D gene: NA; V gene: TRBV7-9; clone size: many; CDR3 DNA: TGTGCCAGCAGCTTAGGACAACCATCCTACAATGAGCAGTTCTTC; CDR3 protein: CASSLGQPSYNEQFF
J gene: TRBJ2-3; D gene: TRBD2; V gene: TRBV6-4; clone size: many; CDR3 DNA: TGTGCCAGCAGTGAGATTGGGCTAGCGGGAGATACGCAGTATTTT; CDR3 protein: CASSEIGLAGDTQYF
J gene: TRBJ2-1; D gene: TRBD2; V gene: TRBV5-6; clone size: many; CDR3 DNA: TGTGCCAGCAGCCTTAGCGGGAGGGCCACTGAGCAGTTCTTC; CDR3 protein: CASSLSGRATEQFF
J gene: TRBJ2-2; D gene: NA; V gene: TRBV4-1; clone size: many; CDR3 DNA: TGCGCCAGCAGCCCTAGGAGCGGGCCCGGGGCCGGGGAGCTGTTTTTT; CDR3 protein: CASSPRSGPGAGELFF
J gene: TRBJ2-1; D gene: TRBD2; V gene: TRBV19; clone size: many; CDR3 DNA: TGTGCCAGTAGTATATCCGGGACTAGCCACTACAGTGAGCAGTTCTTC; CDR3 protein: CASSISGTSHYSEQFF
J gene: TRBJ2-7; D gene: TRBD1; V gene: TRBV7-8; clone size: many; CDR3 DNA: TGTGCCAGCAGCTTAACGACAGGGGCCCCGTCCTACGAGCAGTACTTC; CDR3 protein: CASSLTTGAPSYEQYF
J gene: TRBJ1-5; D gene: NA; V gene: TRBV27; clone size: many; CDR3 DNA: TGTGCCAGCAGTTTGGTCGGTAATCAGCCCCAGCATTTT; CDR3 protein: CASSLVGNQPQHF
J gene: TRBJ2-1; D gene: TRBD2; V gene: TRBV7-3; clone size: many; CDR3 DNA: TGTGCCAGCAGCCTGGGACTAGCGGGAGAGGGTGAGCAGTTCTTC; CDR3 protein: CASSLGLAGEGEQFF
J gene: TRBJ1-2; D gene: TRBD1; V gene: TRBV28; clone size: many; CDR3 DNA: TGTGCCAGCAGCCAACCAGGACAGGGGGCTTATGGCTACACCTTC; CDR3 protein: CASSQPGQGAYGYTF
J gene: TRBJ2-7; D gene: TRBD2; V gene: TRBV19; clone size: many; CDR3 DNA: TGTGCCAGTAGTATAGATGGACTAGCGGGTTCCTACGAGCAGTACTTC; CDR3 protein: CASSIDGLAGSYEQYF
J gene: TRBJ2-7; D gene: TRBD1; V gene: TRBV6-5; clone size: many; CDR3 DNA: TGTGCCAGCAGATGGACAGGAGGCTACGAGCAGTACTTC; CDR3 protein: CASRWTGGYEQYF
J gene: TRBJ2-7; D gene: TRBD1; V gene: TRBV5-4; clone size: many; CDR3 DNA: TGTGCCAGCAGCGGGGGGACAGGGATTTCCTACGAGCAGTACTTC; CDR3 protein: CASSGGTGISYEQYF
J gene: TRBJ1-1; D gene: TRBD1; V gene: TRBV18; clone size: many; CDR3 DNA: TGTGCCAGCTCTCGATTGAGTCAGGGGGGCGCGGAAACTGAAGCTTTCTTT; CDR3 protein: CASSRLSQGGAETEAFF
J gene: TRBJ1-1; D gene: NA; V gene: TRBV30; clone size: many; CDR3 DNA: TGTGCCTGGAGTCTGGGGCCGAACACTGAAGCTTTCTTT; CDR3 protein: CAWSLGPNTEAFF
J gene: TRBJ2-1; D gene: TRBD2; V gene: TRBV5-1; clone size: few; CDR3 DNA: TGCGCCAGCAGCTCTCCGGTCCTAGCGGCGCCCAATGAGCAGTTCTTC; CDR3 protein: CASSSPVLAAPNEQFF
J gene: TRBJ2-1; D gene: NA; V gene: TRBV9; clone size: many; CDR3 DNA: TGTGCCAGCAGCACACGCACAGGGTTCAATGAGCAGTTCTTC; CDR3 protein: CASSTRTGFNEQFF
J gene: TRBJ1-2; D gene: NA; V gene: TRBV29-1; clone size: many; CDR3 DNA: TGCAGCGCAACCAGCGGTGGACTCTCTCGATATGGCTACACCTTC; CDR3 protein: CSATSGGLSRYGYTF
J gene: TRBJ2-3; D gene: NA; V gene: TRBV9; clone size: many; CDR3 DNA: TGTGCCAGCAGCGTAGCTTATGGCCCAGATACGCAGTATTTT; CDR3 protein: CASSVAYGPDTQYF
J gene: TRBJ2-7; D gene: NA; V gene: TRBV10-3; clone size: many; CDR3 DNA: TGTGCCATCAGTGAGTCCGAACGGGAGAACACCTACGAGCAGTACTTC; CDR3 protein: CAISESERENTYEQYF
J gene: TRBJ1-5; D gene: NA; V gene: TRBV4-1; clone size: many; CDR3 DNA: TGCGCCAGCAGCCAAGTAATGGGCGCGGGGAGCAATCAGCCCCAGCATTTT; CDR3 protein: CASSQVMGAGSNQPQHF
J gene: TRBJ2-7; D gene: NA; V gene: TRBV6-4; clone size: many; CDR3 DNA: TGTGCCAGCAGTGTGTCTCCAGGCTCCTACGAGCAGTACTTC; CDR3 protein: CASSVSPGSYEQYF
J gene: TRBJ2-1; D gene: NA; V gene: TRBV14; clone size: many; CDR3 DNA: TGTGCCAGCAGCGGTAGCGACCATTCCTACAATGAGCAGTTCTTC; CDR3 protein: CASSGSDHSYNEQFF
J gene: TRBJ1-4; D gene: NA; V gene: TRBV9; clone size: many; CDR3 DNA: TGTGCCAGCAGCGTTGGGGGGGCCCGAACTAATGAAAAACTGTTTTTT; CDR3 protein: CASSVGGARTNEKLFF
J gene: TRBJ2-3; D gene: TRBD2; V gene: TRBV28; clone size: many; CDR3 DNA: TGTGCCAGCAGTGACCTGACTAGCGGGTCTAGCACAGATACGCAGTATTTT; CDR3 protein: CASSDLTSGSSTDTQYF
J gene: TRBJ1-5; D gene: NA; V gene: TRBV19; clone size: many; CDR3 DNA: TGTGCCAGTAGTATAGATTCCGGGGGACAGCCCCAGCATTTT; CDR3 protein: CASSIDSGGQPQHF
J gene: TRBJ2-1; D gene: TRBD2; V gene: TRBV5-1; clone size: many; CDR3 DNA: TGCGCCAGCAGCGGAGGGACTAGCGGTATTGACAATGAGCAGTTCTTC; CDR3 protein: CASSGGTSGIDNEQFF
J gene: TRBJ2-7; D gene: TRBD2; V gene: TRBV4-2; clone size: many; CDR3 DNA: TGTGCCAGCAGCATAGCCACTAGCGGGAGTTCCTACGAGCAGTACTTC; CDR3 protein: CASSIATSGSSYEQYF
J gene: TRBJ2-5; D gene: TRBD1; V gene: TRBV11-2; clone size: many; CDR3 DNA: TGTGCCAGCAGCTGGGGGACAGGGTTAGGGGAGACCCAGTACTTC; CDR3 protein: CASSWGTGLGETQYF
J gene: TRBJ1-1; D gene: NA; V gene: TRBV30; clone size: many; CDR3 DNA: TGTGCCTGGAGTTTGGGGCGAGCTGAAGCTTTCTTT; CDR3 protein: CAWSLGRAEAFF
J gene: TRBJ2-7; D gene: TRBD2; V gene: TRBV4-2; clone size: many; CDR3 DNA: TGTGCCAGCAGCCAAGAAGTCGCCTTAGCGGGCGCCTACGAGCAGTACTTC; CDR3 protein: CASSQEVALAGAYEQYF
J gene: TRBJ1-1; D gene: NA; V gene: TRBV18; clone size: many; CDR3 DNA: TGTGCCAGCTCACCCCCTTACACTGAAGCTTTCTTT; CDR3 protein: CASSPPYTEAFF
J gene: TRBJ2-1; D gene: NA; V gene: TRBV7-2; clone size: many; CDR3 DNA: TGTGCCAGCAGCCCGAGCGCAGCACATGAGCAGTTCTTC; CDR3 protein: CASSPSAAHEQFF
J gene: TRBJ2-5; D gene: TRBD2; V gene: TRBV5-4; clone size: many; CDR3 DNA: TGTGCCAGCAGCTTGGAGGCGGGACTAGCTCAAGAGACCCAGTACTTC; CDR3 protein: CASSLEAGLAQETQYF
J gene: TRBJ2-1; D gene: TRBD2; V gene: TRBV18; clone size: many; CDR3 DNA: TGTGCCAGCTCACCACCCCTAGCGGGAGGAAAGGAAGAGCAGTTCTTC; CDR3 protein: CASSPPLAGGKEEQFF
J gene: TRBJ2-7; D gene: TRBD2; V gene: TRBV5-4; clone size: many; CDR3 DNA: TGTGCCAGCAGCTTGGACCTAGCGGGAGTCTACGAGCAGTACTTC; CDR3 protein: CASSLDLAGVYEQYF
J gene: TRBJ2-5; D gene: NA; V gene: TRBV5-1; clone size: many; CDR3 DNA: TGCGCCAGCAGCTTGGAGGCAGGGCCCCAAGAGACCCAGTACTTC; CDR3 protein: CASSLEAGPQETQYF
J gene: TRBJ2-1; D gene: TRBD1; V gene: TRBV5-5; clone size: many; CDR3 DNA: TGTGCCAGCAACCTTCGAGGACAGGGCAACAATGAGCAGTTCTTC; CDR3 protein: CASNLRGQGNNEQFF
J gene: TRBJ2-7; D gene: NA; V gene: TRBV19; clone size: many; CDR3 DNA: TGTGCCAGTAGTTCTGGGTTCCAGGGGAAAAGGTACGAGCAGTACTTC; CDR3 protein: CASSSGFQGKRYEQYF
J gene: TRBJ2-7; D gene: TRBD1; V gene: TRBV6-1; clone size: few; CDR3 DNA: TGTGCCAGCAGGGACAGGGGGGTCGCCTACGAGCAGTACTTC; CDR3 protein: CASRDRGVAYEQYF